The 16 T cell receptor beta chains in this list originate from one sample, sequenced in a study of CD8 T cells in ankylosing spondylitis. Regarding the study as a whole: Seemingly characteristic of ankylosing spondylitis blood was a TCR beta motif consisting of fewer than 10 highly homologous variants.

MiXCR, applied by TCRdb to the 5' RACE reads, yields one record per CDR3 protein. The sample has fewer than 500,000 distinct CDR3 sequences, 20% to 30% seen once; the top ten hold roughly 1%. The antigens for these receptors are not known. Material: blood, either unsorted or a sorted T cell fraction (not recorded which). All receptors come from a male donor with ankylosing spondylitis.

This chain uses TRBV5-4 with TRBJ2-2, with 9 nucleotides matching TRBD1. CDR3 length: 15 residues. Germline V gene lookup returns CDR1 SGHNT and CDR2 YYREEE (reference sequence). The V segment lost 6 bases and the J segment 3 bases; nucleotides outside the gene matches: 6. As DNA, the CDR3 is TGTGCCAGCACCACCGGGACAGGGCACACCGGGGAGCTGTTTTTT. Translating gives CASTTGTGHTGELFF. The complete variable domain, with remaining parts taken from reference TRBV5-4 and TRBJ2-2, reads ETGVTQSPTHLIKTRGQQVTLRCSSQSGHNTVSWYQQALGQGPQFIFQYYREEENGRGNFPPRFSGLQFPNYSSELNVNALELDDSALYLCASTTGTGHTGELFFGEGSRLTVL.

The chain recombines TRBV7-2 with TRBJ2-1; D ambiguous. Per the germline V gene, CDR1 is SGHTA and CDR2 is FQGNSA. The CDR3 covers 13 residues. V was trimmed by 6 bases and J by 4 bases, leaving 10 bases between them. CDR3: CASRLAVYNEQFF. The CDR3 DNA sequence: TGTGCCAGCAGACTCGCCGTTTACAATGAGCAGTTCTTC. Looking up the rest from reference TRBV7-2 and TRBJ2-1 gives the full variable domain: GAGVSQSPSNKVTEKGKDVELRCDPISGHTALYWYRQSLGQGLEFLIYFQGNSAPDKSGLPSDRFSAERTGGSVSTLTIQRTQQEDSAVYLCASRLAVYNEQFFGPGTRLTVL.

J is TRBJ2-7 and V is TRBV4-2, with TRBD2 identical over 7 bases. There are 14 residues in the CDR3. The V segment lost 6 bases and the J segment 4 bases; nucleotides outside the gene matches: 9. CDR1 and CDR2 (germline): LGHNA, YNFKEQ. The CDR3 loop is CASRRSGTGYEQYF. In DNA, the CDR3 is TGTGCCAGCAGGCGGAGCGGGACTGGGTACGAGCAGTACTTC.

This clonotype was observed a few times. The chain links TRBV5-1 to TRBJ2-7; TRBD1 or TRBD2 may be the D gene (5 bases each). The CDR3 runs to 14 residues. Germline-derived CDR1 and CDR2 are SGHRS and YFSETQ. V was trimmed by 3 bases and J by 3 bases, leaving 13 bases between them. The CDR3 nucleotides read TGCGCCAGCAGCTCGCAGGGAGAATTCTACGAGCAGTACTTC. Translation gives CASSSQGEFYEQYF.

This chain connects TRBV12-3 or TRBV12-4 to TRBJ2-5, with TRBD2 matching 9 bases. Unmatched junction bases numbered 7, after V lost 6 bases and J lost 5 bases. The CDR3 length is 14 residues. CDR3 protein: CASRLSGSGETQYF. In nucleotides, the CDR3 is TGTGCCAGCAGACTTAGCGGGAGTGGCGAGACCCAGTACTTC.

In its sample, this clonotype was seen a few times. The chain combines TRBV25-1 with TRBJ2-7; perhaps D is TRBD1 or TRBD2 (8 bases each). Looked up from germline, CDR1 is MGHDK and CDR2 is SYGVNS. V was shortened by 5 bases and J by 7 bases, with 15 bases between the two germline ends. This CDR3 is built from 13 residues. The CDR3 region is CASSRQGTREQYF. The DNA for the CDR3 is TGTGCCAGCAGTAGACAGGGGACTAGGGAGCAGTACTTC.

Turning to this clonotype: As the CDR3 is not closed by the conserved phenylalanine or tryptophan, this likely results from a read error. The J gene is TRBJ2-3, the V gene TRBV24-1; the D gene is possibly TRBD1 (7 bases). This CDR3 contains 15 residues. Per the germline V gene, CDR1 is KGHDR and CDR2 is SFDVKD. The V and J ends lost 6 bases and 0 bases respectively, with 12 bases between them. The CDR3 spells CATSRGTVSTDTQYC. The CDR3 nucleotides read TGTGCCACCAGTCGCGGGACAGTAAGCACAGATACGCAGTATTGT.

The rearrangement uses TRBV11-3 and TRBJ1-1, with D unresolved. V shed 8 bases and J shed 1 base, with 5 bases lying between them. This CDR3 comprises 11 residues. Germline-derived CDR1 and CDR2 are SGHNT and YENEEA. CDR3 region: CASEKNTEAFF. The CDR3 DNA is TGTGCCAGCGAAAAGAACACTGAAGCTTTCTTT.

This chain joins TRBV5-1 and TRBJ2-1; maybe TRBD1 (7 bases). Trimming took 5 bases from V and 6 from J, leaving 15 bases between them. CDR1 is SGHRS, CDR2 YFSETQ, per germline. The CDR3 is made up of 14 amino acids. The CDR3 nucleotides read TGCGCCAGCAGGACCCAGGGGGGATCCAATGAGCAGTTCTTC. Its translation: CASRTQGGSNEQFF.

This sequence joins TRBV10-3 and TRBJ2-7; D call uncertain. CDR1 is ENHRY, CDR2 SYGVKD, per germline. This CDR3 region has 14 residues. Trimming cost V 3 bases and J 1 base, with 10 bases left between them. CDR3 sequence: CAISDLAQSYEQYF. The DNA of the CDR3 is TGTGCCATCAGTGATCTCGCGCAGTCCTACGAGCAGTACTTC.

This CDR3 reads CSGLSTEAFF. DNA of the CDR3: TGCAGCGGCCTGAGTACTGAAGCTTTCTTT. This chain joins TRBV29-1 and TRBJ1-1; D is ambiguous. The length of the CDR3 is 10 residues. Germline V gene sequence: CDR1 SQVTM, CDR2 ANQGSEA. Trimming stripped 7 bases from V and 5 bases from J, with 8 bases between.

This clonotype was seen a handful of times. This chain joins TRBV29-1 and TRBJ2-5, with D tentatively TRBD2 (6 bases). V was shortened by 6 bases and J by 1 base, with 21 bases between the two germline ends. Germline assignment: CDR1 SQVTM and CDR2 ANQGSEA. The CDR3 contains 16 residues. The CDR3 here is CSVDPLGGSSQETQYF. DNA for the CDR3: TGCAGCGTGGACCCTTTGGGGGGTTCGTCCCAAGAGACCCAGTACTTC.

Concerning this clonotype: This may stem from a read error, because a much larger clone lies one nucleotide away. The rearrangement uses TRBV3-1 and TRBJ2-1; 9 positions agree with TRBD1. V shed 6 bases and J 4 bases; nucleotides not matched to a gene: 1. The CDR3 contains 13 residues. Per the germline V gene, CDR1 is LGHDT and CDR2 is YNNKEL (reference sequence). CDR3 DNA sequence: TGTGCCAGCAGTGACAGGGGGTACAATGAGCAGTTCTTC. This encodes CASSDRGYNEQFF.

The chain couples TRBV3-1 to TRBJ2-3; D not certain. The ends were cut back, 1 base at V and 5 bases at J, with 4 bases in the middle. There are 12 residues in the CDR3. From germline, CDR1 is LGHDT and CDR2 YNNKEL (reference sequence). The CDR3 coding sequence is TGTGCCAGCAGCCAAGCTGGAGATACGCAGTATTTT. Protein product: CASSQAGDTQYF.

This clonotype has a handful of counts. V usage is TRBV5-1 and J usage is TRBJ2-1; D unresolved. CDR1 SGHRS and CDR2 YFSETQ come from the germline V gene. Trimming removed 7 bases at V and 8 bases at J, with 4 bases between. The CDR3 totals 9 residues. CDR3 sequence reads: CASAYEQFF. Here the CDR3 DNA reads TGCGCCAGCGCATATGAGCAGTTCTTC.

V is TRBV7-7 and J is TRBJ2-3; TRBD1 matches 7 bases. V gave up 5 bases and J gave up 4 bases; unmatched junction bases: 12. Germline V gives CDR1 SSHAT, CDR2 FNYEAQ (reference sequence). The CDR3 runs to 16 residues. The CDR3 loop is CASSPGQGDVPDTQYF. The CDR3 nucleotides are TGTGCCAGCAGCCCGGGGCAGGGGGATGTGCCAGATACGCAGTATTTT.